The T cell receptor beta chain described here comes from a study of blood T cell repertoires in COVID-19. Turning to the study itself: Spain, Italy and the United States supplied samples that represented acute and convalescent COVID-19. T cells, B-cell-depleted T cells, or PBMCs provided the cDNA or gDNA that served as material.

Per the original data handling: For nucleated cells, counts were estimated from reference gene primer amplification. Data came from immunoSEQ multiplex PCR; TCRdb stores just in-frame clones and leaves some out. V, J and clone size were drawn from that table, and D and trimming were deduced from the DNA. The repertoire consists of 70,000 to 90,000 clones, with approximately 86% occurring once and the leading ten covering around 7.3%. This sequence originates from a man at least 80 years old with active or convalescent COVID-19. Sequenced input: peripheral blood.

CDR3 sequence reads: CASIRTGATGANVLTF. Here the CDR3 DNA reads TGTGCCAGCATCAGGACAGGGGCAACTGGGGCCAACGTCCTGACTTTC. The rearrangement uses TRBV11-2 and TRBJ2-6, with 9 positions matching TRBD1. After removal of 7 bases from V and 2 bases from J, the junction contained 6 bases not matched to a gene. CDR3 length: 16 residues. In germline, CDR1 is SGHAT, CDR2 FQNNGV.